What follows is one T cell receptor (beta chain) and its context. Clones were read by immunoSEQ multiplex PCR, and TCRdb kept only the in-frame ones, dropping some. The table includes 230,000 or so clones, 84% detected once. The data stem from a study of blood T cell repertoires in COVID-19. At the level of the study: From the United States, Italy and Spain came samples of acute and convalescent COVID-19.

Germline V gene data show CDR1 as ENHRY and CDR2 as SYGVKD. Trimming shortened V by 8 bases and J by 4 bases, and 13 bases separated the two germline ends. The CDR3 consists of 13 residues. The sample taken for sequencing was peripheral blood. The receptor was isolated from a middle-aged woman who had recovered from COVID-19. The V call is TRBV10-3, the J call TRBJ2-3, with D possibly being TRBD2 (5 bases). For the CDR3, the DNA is TGTGCCATCGCTCTAGCAGGCGCAGATACGCAGTATTTT. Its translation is CAIALAGADTQYF.